This TCR beta chain was profiled in a study of regulatory T cells in long-lasting Graves disease. Study-level background: Antithyroid drug intake by newly diagnosed Graves' patients had lasted under 3 months. General observations from the study: Persistent disease was characterized by preferential usage of TRBV28, TRBJ1-2 and TRBJ2-5. Persistent patients had a count of shared public clonotypes (about 2,500) that exceeded that of new patients (966). TCR diversity was lower in persistent than newly diagnosed Graves' disease.

This clonotype was detected ten times or more. Its antigen is currently unknown. Indicated time point: newly diagnosed GD, antithyroid drugs for less than 3 months. RNA extracted from PBMCs served as the sequencing template. Assembly of TCR beta libraries relied on iRepertoire HTBI primers together with Arm-PCR of CDR3 regions. TCRdb itself ran the multiplex PCR reads through MiXCR, one entry per CDR3 protein. The sample holds approximately 470,000 distinct CDR3 sequences; about 16% are singletons and the top ten take approximately 12%. Germline V gives CDR1 MNHEY, CDR2 SMNVEV (reference sequence). The J segment lost 3 bases and the V segment lost 6 bases, leaving 11 bases of the junction unmatched. The CDR3 totals 16 residues. These data were also reused for a study on T cells in Graves' hyperthyroidism and ophthalmopathy.

Source: peripheral blood mononuclear cells (PBMCs), taken at new diagnosis, from a patient treated with antithyroid drugs. This sequence originates from a man aged 35 to 55 with Graves disease. The rearrangement uses TRBV27 and TRBJ2-1, with 7 bases lining up with TRBD1. The CDR3 bases are TGTGCCAGCAGCACCCCGACAGGGAAGGACTACAATGAGCAGTTCTTC. It specifies CASSTPTGKDYNEQFF.